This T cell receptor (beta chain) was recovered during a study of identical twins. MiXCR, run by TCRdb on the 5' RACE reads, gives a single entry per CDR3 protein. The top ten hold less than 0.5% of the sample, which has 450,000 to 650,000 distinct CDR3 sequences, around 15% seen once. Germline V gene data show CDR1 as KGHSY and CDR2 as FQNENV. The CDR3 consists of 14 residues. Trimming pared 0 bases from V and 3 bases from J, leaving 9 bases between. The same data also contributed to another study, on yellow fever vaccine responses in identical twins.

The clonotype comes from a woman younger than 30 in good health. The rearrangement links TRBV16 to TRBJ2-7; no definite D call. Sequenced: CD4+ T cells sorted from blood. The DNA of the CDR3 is TGTGCCAGCAGCCAATCCCGGGTCGGCTACGAGCAGTACTTC. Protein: CASSQSRVGYEQYF.